Each of the 4 T cell receptor beta chains below was sequenced from the same sample in a study of T cells in tuberculosis. Profiling relied on immunoSEQ multiplex PCR, and the TCRdb table lists in-frame clones only, not all of them. Of 25,000 to 35,000 clones detected, 90% to 95% appear once; the ten largest clones hold around 4.7%. The source material was PBMCs. The origin of the receptors is a donor between 10 and 29 years old with latent tuberculosis or without tuberculosis infection.

The rearrangement joins TRBV5-1 to TRBJ2-2; D gene ambiguous. Trimming cost V 0 bases and J 0 bases, with 9 bases left between them. Germline CDR1 SGHRS, CDR2 YFSETQ. The CDR3 length is 16 residues. The CDR3 region has the DNA TGCGCCAGCAGCTTGGCCTCGGGTGCGAACACCGGGGAGCTGTTTTTT. Its translation: CASSLASGANTGELFF.

Notes on this clone: One junction end disagrees with the germline gene, perhaps due to a read error. This chain links TRBV5-8 with TRBJ1-2; 8 positions match TRBD1. The CDR3 runs to 11 residues. The germline gives CDR1 SGHTS, CDR2 YDEGEE. CDR3 sequence: CASTRTGLLDF. CDR3 coding DNA: TGTGCCAGCACGAGGACAGGGTTACTTGACTTC.

The chain joins TRBV5-4 to TRBJ1-1; 7 positions match TRBD1. The CDR3 runs to 15 residues. Germline-derived CDR1 and CDR2 are SGHNT and YYREEE (reference sequence). V trimming: 0 bases; J trimming: 4 bases; junction bases outside the gene matches: 6. The CDR3 is CASSLVPGGFTEAFF. CDR3 in DNA: TGTGCCAGCAGCTTGGTCCCAGGGGGATTCACTGAAGCTTTCTTT. Variable domain in full (rest from reference TRBV5-4 and TRBJ1-1): ETGVTQSPTHLIKTRGQQVTLRCSSQSGHNTVSWYQQALGQGPQFIFQYYREEENGRGNFPPRFSGLQFPNYSSELNVNALELDDSALYLCASSLVPGGFTEAFFGQGTRLTVV.

CDR3: CASSLASSSGSLDTQYF. Here the CDR3 DNA reads TGCGCCAGCAGCTTGGCCTCGTCTAGCGGGAGTCTTGATACGCAGTATTTT. The rearrangement uses TRBV5-1 and TRBJ2-3, with 10 bases fitting TRBD2. CDR1 SGHRS and CDR2 YFSETQ come from the germline V gene. After removal of 0 bases from V and 6 bases from J, the junction contained 10 bases not matched to a gene. CDR3 length: 17 residues.